This T cell receptor (beta chain) is from a study of T-cell reconstitution after alpha-beta-depleted transplantation in children. The CDR3 covers 16 residues. With V trimmed by 7 bases and J by 0 bases, 8 bases remained unmatched. CDR1 and CDR2 (germline): SGHRS, YFSETQ. Unique molecular identifiers were used in preparing the TCRbeta library. TCRdb reprocessed the PCR reads via MiXCR and lists one record per CDR3 protein. This table holds 250,000 to 350,000 distinct CDR3 sequences, almost 10% found once. This chain links TRBV5-1 with TRBJ2-1, with TRBD2 matching 9 bases. Sequencing used PBMCs from the stem cell graft donor, obtained from the stem cell graft. The TCR originated in a human donor who donated a stem cell graft to a child with SCID. This CDR3 is CASSTGGGASYNEQFF. The CDR3 bases are TGCGCCAGCTCCACTGGCGGGGGGGCCTCCTACAATGAGCAGTTCTTC.